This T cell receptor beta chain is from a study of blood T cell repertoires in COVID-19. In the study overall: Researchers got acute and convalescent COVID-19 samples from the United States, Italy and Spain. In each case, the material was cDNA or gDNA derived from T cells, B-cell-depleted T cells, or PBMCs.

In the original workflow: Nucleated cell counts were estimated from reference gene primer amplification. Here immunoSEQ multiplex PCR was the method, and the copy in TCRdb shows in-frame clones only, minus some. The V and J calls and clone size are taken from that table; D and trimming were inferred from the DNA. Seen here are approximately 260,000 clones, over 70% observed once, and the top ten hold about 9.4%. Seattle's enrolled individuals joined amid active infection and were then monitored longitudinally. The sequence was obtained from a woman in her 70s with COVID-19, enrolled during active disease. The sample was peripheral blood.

The CDR3 region is CASSPRDLGPYEQYF. CDR3 DNA: TGTGCCAGCAGCCCCCGGGACTTAGGCCCCTACGAGCAGTACTTC. The chain combines TRBV3-1 (or the pseudogene TRBV3-2) with TRBJ2-7; the D gene is possibly TRBD2 (6 bases). The CDR3 covers 15 residues. Trimming pared 4 bases from V and 2 bases from J, leaving 15 bases between. Germline V gives CDR1 LGHDT, CDR2 YNNKEL (reference sequence).